One sample yielded the 8 T cell receptor beta chains listed below, sequenced in a study of CD8 T cells in Susac syndrome. An input of roughly 0.45 to 1 ug of RNA was subjected to reverse transcription using random hexamers. TCRdb re-called the immunoSEQ multiplex PCR reads through MiXCR, storing one row per CDR3 protein. The sample lists more than 85,000 distinct CDR3 sequences; about 95% were seen once. Sequenced: CD4+ T cells from PBMCs. These receptors all come from a human donor in good health.

The chain uses TRBV7-2 and TRBJ1-1; D gene uncertain. The CDR3 consists of 13 residues. Germline CDR1 reads SGHTA; CDR2 reads FQGNSA. V was clipped by 1 base and J by 8 bases, with 11 bases between them. Here the CDR3 DNA reads TGTGCCAGCAGCTTAGGTCGACCGTCCGAAGCTTTCTTT. It codes for CASSLGRPSEAFF.

J is TRBJ2-5 and V is TRBV20-1; no clear D gene. Germline V gene lookup returns CDR1 DFQATT and CDR2 SNEGSKA (reference sequence). V lost 2 bases, J lost 2 bases, and 6 bases lay in between. The CDR3 runs to 12 residues. The CDR3: CSARMTQETQYF. The CDR3 DNA is TGCAGTGCTAGAATGACTCAAGAGACCCAGTACTTC.

The gene calls are TRBV15 and TRBJ2-7; TRBD1 matches at 8 bases. This CDR3 contains 15 residues. Looked up from germline, CDR1 is LNHNV and CDR2 is YYDKDF (reference sequence). V lost 0 bases, J lost 0 bases, and 1 base stayed unmatched. The CDR3 DNA reads as TGTGCCACCAGCAGAGAACAGGGGGTCTCCTACGAGCAGTACTTC. Translated: CATSREQGVSYEQYF.

The genes are TRBV9 and TRBJ2-1; D is undetermined. Germline V gene data show CDR1 as SGDLS and CDR2 as YYNGEE. The CDR3 runs 12 residues. V lost 7 bases and J 1 base, leaving 6 bases between the germline ends. DNA for the CDR3: TGTGCCAGCTCGTTGTCCTACAATGAGCAGTTCTTC. It encodes CASSLSYNEQFF.

The chain combines TRBV19 with TRBJ2-3; TRBD2 is a possible D gene (6 bases). The CDR3 is 19 residues long. The V gene's germline CDR1 is LNHDA and CDR2 SQIVND (reference sequence). Between the trimmed V and J ends, which lost 5 bases and 2 bases, there was a span of 26 bases. The CDR3 sequence is CASSPRALPGGPHTDTQYF. The CDR3 nucleotides are TGTGCCAGTAGTCCAAGAGCCCTCCCCGGGGGACCGCACACAGATACGCAGTATTTT.

The chain carries TRBV24-1 and TRBJ2-3, with D perhaps TRBD2 (7 bases). Germline values: CDR1 KGHDR, CDR2 SFDVKD. The CDR3 runs to 15 residues. The V and J ends lost 2 bases and 3 bases respectively, with 11 bases between them. CDR3 residues: CATSDSGGATDTQYF. DNA for the CDR3: TGTGCCACCAGTGATTCGGGGGGCGCGACAGATACGCAGTATTTT.

J is TRBJ1-5 and V is TRBV24-1, with a possible D match to TRBD1 (5 bases). The CDR3 totals 15 residues. V was clipped by 4 bases and J by 3 bases, with 12 bases between them. CDR1 and CDR2 (germline): KGHDR, SFDVKD. In DNA, the CDR3 is TGTGCCACCAGTGACAGCCGGGGCCCCAATCAGCCCCAGCATTTT. It is translated as CATSDSRGPNQPQHF.

This clonotype was detected only once. The genes are TRBV18 and TRBJ1-1; unclear D gene. V lost 2 bases and J lost 0, with 4 bases in between. In germline, CDR1 is KGHSH, CDR2 LQKENI. This CDR3 comprises 13 residues. CDR3 residues: CASSPGMNTEAFF. For the CDR3, the DNA is TGTGCCAGCTCACCAGGGATGAACACTGAAGCTTTCTTT. The full variable domain, completed using reference TRBV18 and TRBJ1-1, is NAGVMQNPRHLVRRRGQEARLRCSPMKGHSHVYWYRQLPEEGLKFMVYLQKENIIDESGMPKERFSAEFPKEGPSILRIQQVVRGDSAAYFCASSPGMNTEAFFGQGTRLTVV.